A single sample is the source of the 11 T cell receptor beta chains below, sequenced in a study of Graves' ophthalmopathy and Graves' hyperthyroidism. For repertoire sequencing, the TCR beta CDR3 regions were amplified from RNA transcripts. HTBI-primed first-round RT-PCR preceded second-round multiplex PCR. TCRdb independently ran MiXCR on the multiplex PCR reads; one entry per CDR3 protein. This table has approximately 410,000 distinct CDR3 sequences, roughly 15% appearing once. Material for sequencing was peripheral blood. The receptors come from a woman between 18 and 30 years old with stable Graves' hyperthyroidism.

This clonotype was seen many times. In DNA, the CDR3 is TGTGCCACCCGGTGGAGGGGAGGAGGCCAGCCCCAGCATTTT. As protein: CATRWRGGGQPQHF. The chain couples TRBV15 to TRBJ1-5; weak D call: TRBD1 (5 bases). Germline V gene data show CDR1 as LNHNV and CDR2 as YYDKDF (reference sequence). Between the trimmed V and J ends, which lost 8 bases and 7 bases, there was a span of 18 bases. This CDR3 is built from 14 residues.

This clonotype was seen many times. In DNA form, the CDR3 reads TGTGCCAGCAGTCCCTGGACAGGTCGGGAGGACACTGAAGCTTTCTTT. Translated, it gives CASSPWTGREDTEAFF. This chain uses TRBV27 with TRBJ1-1; 7 nucleotides align to TRBD1. Per germline, CDR1 MNHEY and CDR2 SMNVEV (reference sequence). V lost 5 bases, J lost 3 bases, and 12 bases stayed unmatched. This CDR3 spans 16 amino acids.

The rearrangement links TRBV6-4 to TRBJ1-1; no clear D gene. The CDR3 spans 14 residues. Germline CDR1 reads MRHNA; CDR2 reads SNTAGT. The V gene lost 8 bases and the J gene lost 1 base, with 14 bases spanning the gap. The CDR3 sequence: CASLRGNQNTEAFF. CDR3 nucleotides: TGTGCCAGCCTCAGAGGGAACCAGAACACTGAAGCTTTCTTT.

CDR3 sequence reads: CASSLSTGVRNQPQHF. CDR3 nucleotide sequence: TGTGCCAGCAGTTTAAGTACAGGGGTCCGCAATCAGCCCCAGCATTTT. The chain couples TRBV28 to TRBJ1-5; 7 nucleotides line up with TRBD1. Germline CDR1 reads MDHEN; CDR2 reads SYDVKM. Unmatched junction bases numbered 6, after V lost 2 bases and J lost 2 bases. The CDR3 spans 16 residues.

This clonotype was counted many times. The rearrangement uses TRBV19 and TRBJ2-5; TRBD2 is a possible D gene (7 bases). This CDR3 is built from 15 residues. Germline V gives CDR1 LNHDA, CDR2 SQIVND (reference sequence). With 6 bases removed from V and 4 bases from J, the gap between germline ends came to 18 bases. Here the CDR3 DNA reads TGTGCCAGTAGCGCGCTAGTGGGGGGGCCAGAGACCCAGTACTTC. As protein: CASSALVGGPETQYF.

This clonotype was picked up many times. J is TRBJ2-5 and V is TRBV20-1, with 13 positions matching TRBD2. CDR1 DFQATT and CDR2 SNEGSKA come from the germline V gene (reference sequence). Losses at the gene ends were 2 bases for V and 5 bases for J; bases not matched to a gene: 2. This CDR3 comprises 14 residues. CDR3 in DNA: TGCAGTGCTAGACGGGGACTAGCGGGGGAGACCCAGTACTTC. Its translation: CSARRGLAGETQYF.

This clonotype was seen many times. The chain has TRBV19 and TRBJ1-2, with TRBD1 matching 9 bases. The CDR3 is made up of 12 amino acids. V was pared by 7 bases and J by 7 bases, with 4 bases of the junction left unmatched. The germline gives CDR1 LNHDA, CDR2 SQIVND (reference sequence). This CDR3 reads CASTQGAGGYTF. The CDR3 DNA reads as TGTGCCAGTACACAGGGGGCGGGTGGCTACACCTTC. The full variable domain, with the rest looked up from reference TRBV19 and TRBJ1-2, is DGGITQSPKYLFRKEGQNVTLSCEQNLNHDAMYWYRQDPGQGLRLIYYSQIVNDFQKGDIAEGYSVSREKKESFPLTVTSAQKNPTAFYLCASTQGAGGYTFGSGTRLTVV.

Many counts were recorded for this clonotype. The chain is built from TRBV18 and TRBJ1-1; D not certain. The germline V gene has CDR1 KGHSH and CDR2 LQKENI. The ends were cut back, 2 bases at V and 1 base at J, with 8 bases in the middle. The CDR3 consists of 14 residues. Here the CDR3 reads CASSPGLGNTEAFF. The CDR3 coding sequence is TGTGCCAGCTCACCAGGACTTGGGAACACTGAAGCTTTCTTT.

This clonotype was seen repeatedly, ten times or more. V is TRBV29-1 and J is TRBJ1-1; no reliable D call. V dropped 7 bases and J dropped 4 bases, with 13 bases sitting between them. The CDR3 covers 12 residues. Germline CDR1 reads SQVTM; CDR2 reads ANQGSEA. DNA of the CDR3: TGCAGCGGTCAATTCGGGGTCACTGAAGCTTTCTTT. Translated: CSGQFGVTEAFF.

The chain combines TRBV18 with TRBJ2-4; D not resolved. The CDR3 is made up of 15 amino acids. Germline V gene sequence: CDR1 KGHSH, CDR2 LQKENI. V shed 1 base and J shed 10 bases, with 17 bases lying between them. CDR3 in amino acids: CASSPLEGRKTIQYF. CDR3 coding DNA: TGTGCCAGCTCACCACTCGAAGGGCGAAAAACTATTCAGTACTTC. Looking up the rest from reference TRBV18 and TRBJ2-4 gives the full variable domain: NAGVMQNPRHLVRRRGQEARLRCSPMKGHSHVYWYRQLPEEGLKFMVYLQKENIIDESGMPKERFSAEFPKEGPSILRIQQVVRGDSAAYFCASSPLEGRKTIQYFGAGTRLSVL.

This clonotype was seen a handful of times. The chain recombines TRBV20-1 with TRBJ1-5; weak D call: TRBD1 (6 bases). The CDR3 totals 13 residues. CDR1 is DFQATT, CDR2 SNEGSKA, per germline (reference sequence). Trimming removed 2 bases from V and 7 bases from J, with 12 bases in between. The chain's CDR3 is CSARPDGGQPQHF. In DNA form, the CDR3 reads TGCAGTGCTAGACCGGACGGGGGCCAGCCCCAGCATTTT.